The clone carrying this T cell receptor (beta chain) was counted a few times. A TCRbeta library incorporating unique molecular identifiers was prepared. TCRdb itself ran the PCR reads through MiXCR, one entry per CDR3 protein. The data show 250,000 to 300,000 distinct CDR3 sequences, with around a tenth seen just once and 7% to 9.5% held by the top ten. This sample stems from a study of T-cell reconstitution after alpha-beta-depleted transplantation in children. The sequence was collected from a boy under two years old with acute myeloid leukemia, due to receive a stem cell transplant. The material sequenced was PBMCs, taken before TCRalphabeta/CD19-depleted stem cell transplant.

CDR3 bases: TGTGCCAGCAGTTGGGGGACAGACTCTAGCACAGATACGCAGTATTTT. It encodes CASSWGTDSSTDTQYF. This chain links TRBV12-3 or TRBV12-4 with TRBJ2-3; 7 bases line up with TRBD1. J was trimmed by 0 bases and V by 4 bases; bases with no gene match: 7. This CDR3 has 16 amino acids.